These T cell receptor beta chains were read from a single sample in a study of shared T cell receptors in the human thymus. Some clones are missing from TCRdb's copy, which holds only in-frame ones; the method was immunoSEQ multiplex PCR. The sample has about 710,000 clones, around 87% seen once. These data were likewise used in another study, on human thymus T cells.

Sequences were obtained from thymocytes. These receptor sequences come from a boy under three years old with a congenital heart defect. Each CDR3 is given with its conserved first and last residue. D genes are given only for firm matches. Rows give clone size only sometimes, using once, few, many, or a class for an expanded clone.

d_gene: -
j_gene: TRBJ1-2
v_gene: TRBV10-2
abundance: -
CDR3aa: CASSPHYPVNYGYTF
CDR3nt: TGCGCCAGCAGTCCCCACTACCCGGTTAACTATGGCTACACCTTC

d_gene: TRBD1
j_gene: TRBJ1-3
v_gene: TRBV5-6
abundance: -
CDR3aa: CASSLTGTGAPGNTIYF
CDR3nt: TGTGCCAGCAGCTTGACCGGGACAGGGGCCCCAGGAAACACCATATATTTT

d_gene: -
j_gene: TRBJ2-7
v_gene: TRBV21-1
abundance: -
CDR3aa: CANPGRKRDRDIYEQYF
CDR3nt: TGTGCCAACCCGGGTCGAAAACGGGACAGGGATATATACGAGCAGTACTTC

d_gene: TRBD2
j_gene: TRBJ2-3
v_gene: TRBV4-1
abundance: -
CDR3aa: CASSQGLAAHTDTQYF
CDR3nt: TGCGCCAGCAGCCAAGGTCTAGCGGCCCACACAGATACGCAGTATTTT

d_gene: -
j_gene: TRBJ1-3
v_gene: TRBV30
abundance: -
CDR3aa: CAWVSSSGNTIYF
CDR3nt: TGTGCCTGGGTTAGTAGCTCTGGAAACACCATATATTTT

d_gene: TRBD1
j_gene: TRBJ2-2
v_gene: TRBV7-4
abundance: -
CDR3aa: CASSSPGQQAGELFF
CDR3nt: TGTGCCAGCAGCTCTCCGGGACAGCAGGCCGGGGAGCTGTTTTTT

d_gene: -
j_gene: TRBJ2-3
v_gene: TRBV9
abundance: -
CDR3aa: CASSAPVNRTDTQYF
CDR3nt: TGTGCCAGCAGCGCCCCAGTAAACCGCACAGATACGCAGTATTTT

d_gene: -
j_gene: TRBJ2-7
v_gene: TRBV4-3
abundance: -
CDR3aa: CASSQGVVGRGEQYF
CDR3nt: TGCGCCAGCAGCCAAGGCGTTGTAGGAAGGGGCGAGCAGTACTTC

d_gene: -
j_gene: TRBJ2-7
v_gene: TRBV21-1
abundance: -
CDR3aa: CASMGTGPREQYF
CDR3nt: TGTGCCAGCATGGGGACAGGGCCGAGAGAGCAGTACTTC

d_gene: TRBD2
j_gene: TRBJ2-3
v_gene: TRBV6-6
abundance: -
CDR3aa: CASNDREACTDTQYF
CDR3nt: TGTGCCAGCAACGACCGGGAGGCCTGCACAGATACGCAGTATTTT

d_gene: TRBD1
j_gene: TRBJ2-4
v_gene: TRBV7-2
abundance: -
CDR3aa: CASTDRGGIIQYF
CDR3nt: TGTGCCAGCACAGACAGGGGGGGAATCATACAGTACTTC

d_gene: -
j_gene: TRBJ2-6
v_gene: TRBV6-1
abundance: -
CDR3aa: CASTGVSGANVLTF
CDR3nt: TGTGCCAGCACGGGGGTCTCTGGGGCCAACGTCCTGACTTTC

d_gene: TRBD1
j_gene: TRBJ1-5
v_gene: TRBV15
abundance: few
CDR3aa: CATSRDRDRDGQPQHF
CDR3nt: TGTGCCACCAGCAGAGATAGGGACAGGGACGGTCAGCCCCAGCATTTT

d_gene: -
j_gene: TRBJ1-6
v_gene: TRBV30
abundance: -
CDR3aa: CAWSRRQAGGNSPLHF
CDR3nt: TGTGCCTGGAGCCGACGACAGGCGGGTGGCAATTCACCCCTCCACTTT

d_gene: TRBD2
j_gene: TRBJ2-5
v_gene: TRBV5-6
abundance: -
CDR3aa: CASSSGGGARETQYF
CDR3nt: TGTGCCAGCAGCTCGGGCGGGGGGGCGCGAGAGACCCAGTACTTC

d_gene: TRBD1
j_gene: TRBJ2-5
v_gene: TRBV4-2
abundance: once
CDR3aa: CASSQENRDRGRRETQYF
CDR3nt: TGTGCCAGCAGCCAAGAAAACCGGGACAGGGGGAGAAGGGAGACCCAGTACTTC

d_gene: -
j_gene: TRBJ2-1
v_gene: TRBV19
abundance: -
CDR3aa: CASSIEVRGLYNEQFF
CDR3nt: TGTGCCAGTAGTATTGAGGTCAGGGGACTATACAATGAGCAGTTCTTC

d_gene: -
j_gene: TRBJ2-3
v_gene: TRBV27
abundance: once
CDR3aa: CASSPTSSLANLDTQYF
CDR3nt: TGTGCCAGCAGCCCTACCTCCTCGCTAGCGAACTTGGATACGCAGTATTTT

d_gene: -
j_gene: TRBJ2-1
v_gene: TRBV7-9
abundance: -
CDR3aa: CASSPSPIF
CDR3nt: TGTGCCAGCAGCCCGTCCCCTATCTTC

d_gene: -
j_gene: TRBJ2-2
v_gene: TRBV28
abundance: few
CDR3aa: CASTPPRGGRAGELFF
CDR3nt: TGTGCCAGCACCCCCCCGAGGGGGGGGCGGGCCGGGGAGCTGTTTTTT

d_gene: TRBD2
j_gene: TRBJ2-3
v_gene: TRBV28
abundance: -
CDR3aa: CASRRDSGGAEDTQYF
CDR3nt: TGTGCCAGCAGGCGGGATAGCGGGGGGGCCGAAGATACGCAGTATTTT

d_gene: -
j_gene: TRBJ2-1
v_gene: TRBV4-2
abundance: -
CDR3aa: CASSQESYNEQFF
CDR3nt: TGTGCCAGCAGCCAAGAGAGCTACAATGAGCAGTTCTTC

d_gene: TRBD1
j_gene: TRBJ2-7
v_gene: TRBV6-5
abundance: -
CDR3aa: CASSSPPGQGGYEQYF
CDR3nt: TGTGCCAGCAGTTCTCCTCCGGGACAGGGGGGCTACGAGCAGTACTTC

d_gene: -
j_gene: TRBJ1-2
v_gene: TRBV7-9
abundance: -
CDR3aa: CASSLQTGLLGYTF
CDR3nt: TGTGCCAGCAGCTTACAAACAGGGTTGCTTGGCTACACCTTC

d_gene: -
j_gene: TRBJ2-5
v_gene: TRBV5-1
abundance: -
CDR3aa: CASSLEGVKIGETQYF
CDR3nt: TGCGCCAGCAGCTTGGAGGGGGTCAAAATAGGGGAGACCCAGTACTTC

d_gene: TRBD1
j_gene: TRBJ1-3
v_gene: TRBV9
abundance: -
CDR3aa: CASSVGVGTGVGNTIYF
CDR3nt: TGTGCCAGCAGCGTAGGAGTGGGGACAGGGGTTGGAAACACCATATATTTT

d_gene: TRBD1
j_gene: TRBJ2-4
v_gene: TRBV4-3
abundance: -
CDR3aa: CASSQGDRVGSKNIQYF
CDR3nt: TGCGCCAGCAGCCAGGGGGACAGGGTCGGCTCCAAAAACATTCAGTACTTC

d_gene: -
j_gene: TRBJ2-1
v_gene: TRBV2
abundance: -
CDR3aa: CASSESELNEQFF
CDR3nt: TGTGCCAGCAGTGAGTCTGAACTAAATGAGCAGTTCTTC

d_gene: -
j_gene: TRBJ1-1
v_gene: TRBV7-9
abundance: -
CDR3aa: CASSSKPKPTGTTGTEAFF
CDR3nt: TGTGCCAGCAGCTCAAAACCTAAACCGACAGGCACGACTGGGACTGAAGCTTTCTTT

d_gene: -
j_gene: TRBJ2-7
v_gene: TRBV10-3
abundance: -
CDR3aa: CAITPAPGHTYEQYF
CDR3nt: TGTGCCATCACCCCGGCCCCAGGGCACACCTACGAGCAGTACTTC

d_gene: TRBD1
j_gene: TRBJ1-6
v_gene: TRBV4-1
abundance: -
CDR3aa: CASSQDIGTGFSYNSPLHF
CDR3nt: TGCGCCAGCAGCCAAGATATTGGGACAGGGTTCTCCTATAATTCACCCCTCCACTTT

d_gene: -
j_gene: TRBJ1-1
v_gene: TRBV27
abundance: once
CDR3aa: CASSPSGGCYTEAFF
CDR3nt: TGTGCCAGCAGTCCCTCCGGCGGCTGCTACACTGAAGCTTTCTTT

d_gene: TRBD2
j_gene: TRBJ2-1
v_gene: TRBV30
abundance: -
CDR3aa: CAWIIAGGNEQFF
CDR3nt: TGTGCCTGGATAATAGCGGGAGGAAATGAGCAGTTCTTC

d_gene: -
j_gene: TRBJ2-4
v_gene: TRBV28
abundance: -
CDR3aa: CASSWGPGAHRNIQYF
CDR3nt: TGTGCCAGCAGCTGGGGGCCAGGGGCCCATCGGAACATTCAGTACTTC

d_gene: -
j_gene: TRBJ1-4
v_gene: TRBV20-1
abundance: -
CDR3aa: CSARGEKLFF
CDR3nt: TGCAGTGCTAGAGGGGAGAAACTGTTTTTT

d_gene: TRBD1
j_gene: TRBJ1-2
v_gene: TRBV2
abundance: -
CDR3aa: CASSLLPGQPRGGYTF
CDR3nt: TGTGCCAGCAGCCTACTTCCGGGACAGCCAAGAGGTGGCTACACCTTC

d_gene: TRBD2
j_gene: TRBJ2-2
v_gene: TRBV19
abundance: -
CDR3aa: CASSSTSGGNTGELFF
CDR3nt: TGTGCCAGTAGTTCCACTAGCGGGGGGAACACCGGGGAGCTGTTTTTT

d_gene: -
j_gene: TRBJ2-1
v_gene: TRBV11-2
abundance: -
CDR3aa: CASSPSAAGSSYNEQFF
CDR3nt: TGTGCCAGCAGCCCCAGCGCGGCGGGAAGCTCCTACAATGAGCAGTTCTTC

d_gene: TRBD1
j_gene: TRBJ2-7
v_gene: TRBV5-1
abundance: -
CDR3aa: CASSTRDRGGYEQYF
CDR3nt: TGCGCCAGCAGCACCCGGGACAGGGGAGGATACGAGCAGTACTTC

d_gene: -
j_gene: TRBJ2-3
v_gene: TRBV5-4
abundance: -
CDR3aa: CASSSITGPGDTQYF
CDR3nt: TGTGCCAGCAGCTCGATAACAGGACCCGGCGATACGCAGTATTTT

d_gene: -
j_gene: TRBJ2-1
v_gene: TRBV12-5
abundance: -
CDR3aa: CASGLVNRVGEQFF
CDR3nt: TGTGCTAGTGGTTTGGTAAACAGGGTTGGTGAGCAGTTCTTC

d_gene: TRBD2
j_gene: TRBJ2-7
v_gene: TRBV5-5
abundance: -
CDR3aa: CASSPKREGREQYF
CDR3nt: TGTGCCAGCAGCCCGAAGCGGGAGGGCCGGGAGCAGTACTTC

d_gene: TRBD1
j_gene: TRBJ1-1
v_gene: TRBV5-1
abundance: -
CDR3aa: CASSFRGLNTEAFF
CDR3nt: TGCGCCAGCAGCTTCAGGGGGCTGAACACTGAAGCTTTCTTT

d_gene: -
j_gene: TRBJ1-1
v_gene: TRBV18
abundance: -
CDR3aa: CASSPVPRVEAFF
CDR3nt: TGTGCCAGCTCACCAGTCCCCAGGGTTGAAGCTTTCTTT

d_gene: TRBD2
j_gene: TRBJ2-2
v_gene: TRBV4-1
abundance: -
CDR3aa: CASSQYGLAAPANTGELFF
CDR3nt: TGCGCCAGCAGCCAGTACGGACTAGCGGCCCCGGCGAACACCGGGGAGCTGTTTTTT

d_gene: TRBD1
j_gene: TRBJ1-2
v_gene: TRBV5-1
abundance: -
CDR3aa: CASRTGTDGGYGYTF
CDR3nt: TGCGCCAGCAGAACCGGGACAGATGGCGGCTATGGCTACACCTTC

d_gene: -
j_gene: TRBJ1-4
v_gene: TRBV11-2
abundance: once
CDR3aa: CASSLGWAEKLFF
CDR3nt: TGTGCCAGCAGCTTAGGGTGGGCCGAAAAACTGTTTTTT

d_gene: TRBD1
j_gene: TRBJ2-5
v_gene: TRBV27
abundance: -
CDR3aa: CASRGTGKTQYF
CDR3nt: TGTGCCAGCAGGGGGACAGGAAAGACCCAGTACTTC

d_gene: -
j_gene: TRBJ1-2
v_gene: TRBV5-1
abundance: -
CDR3aa: CASSLAPPRAYGYTF
CDR3nt: TGCGCCAGCAGCTTGGCTCCCCCGAGGGCTTATGGCTACACCTTC

d_gene: -
j_gene: TRBJ2-1
v_gene: TRBV10-3
abundance: -
CDR3aa: CAISESSGSSYNEQFF
CDR3nt: TGTGCCATCAGTGAGAGTAGCGGTAGCTCCTACAATGAGCAGTTCTTC

d_gene: -
j_gene: TRBJ2-2
v_gene: TRBV5-1
abundance: once
CDR3aa: CASSSLANTGELFF
CDR3nt: TGCGCCAGCAGCTCCCTAGCGAACACCGGGGAGCTGTTTTTT

d_gene: TRBD1
j_gene: TRBJ2-7
v_gene: TRBV20-1
abundance: -
CDR3aa: CRVGTGVEQYF
CDR3nt: TGCAGAGTCGGGACAGGGGTCGAGCAGTACTTC

d_gene: -
j_gene: TRBJ2-7
v_gene: TRBV18
abundance: -
CDR3aa: CASSNYPRTGTTDSYEQYF
CDR3nt: TGTGCCAGCTCAAACTACCCCCGCACCGGGACAACCGATTCCTACGAGCAGTACTTC